This TCR beta chain came from a study of T cell changes during pregnancy in multiple sclerosis. Sequencing used immunoSEQ multiplex PCR; TCRdb keeps in-frame clones, though not all of them. The top ten hold less than 2.5% of the sample, which has over 70,000 clones, 94% seen once. This CDR3 is 12 amino acids long. With 5 bases removed from V and 8 bases from J, the gap between germline ends came to 12 bases. The germline CDR1 and CDR2 sequences are GTSNPN and SVGIG (reference sequence). The specimen was peripheral blood, collected in the third trimester of pregnancy. The chain recombines TRBV30 with TRBJ1-4; a possible D gene is TRBD1 (6 bases). The sequence was obtained from a female donor with multiple sclerosis, enrolled in a pregnancy study. CDR3 DNA sequence: TGTGCCTGGTCCTCCGGACAGGAAAAACTGTTTTTT. It translates to CAWSSGQEKLFF.